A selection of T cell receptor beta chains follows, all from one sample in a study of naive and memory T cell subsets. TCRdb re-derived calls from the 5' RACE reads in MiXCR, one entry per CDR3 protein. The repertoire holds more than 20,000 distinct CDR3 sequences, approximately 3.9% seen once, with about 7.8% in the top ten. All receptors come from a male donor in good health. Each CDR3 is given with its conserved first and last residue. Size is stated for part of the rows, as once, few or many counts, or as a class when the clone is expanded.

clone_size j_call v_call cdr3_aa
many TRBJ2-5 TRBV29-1 CSVELADGPPETQYF
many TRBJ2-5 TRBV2 CASNPGGAGPYPPHPETQYF
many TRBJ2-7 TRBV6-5 CASSSPGQGNLYEQYF
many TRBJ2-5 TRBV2 CASKNPGTPKLETQYF
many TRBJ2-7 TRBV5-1 CASSLGVGGGNSYEQYF
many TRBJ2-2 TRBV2 CASTQDLISGELFF
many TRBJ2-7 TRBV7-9 CASSLNSGLEQYF
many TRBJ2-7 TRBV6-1 CASDYSYEQYF
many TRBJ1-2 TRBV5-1 CASSLSGELYGYTF
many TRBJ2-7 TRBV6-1 CASNSDRASSYEQYF
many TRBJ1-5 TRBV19 CASSIPGQGVLSNQPQHF
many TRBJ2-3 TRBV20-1 CSAISGDSNYNTDTQYF
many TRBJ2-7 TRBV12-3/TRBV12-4 CASSLAMAGSAYEQYF
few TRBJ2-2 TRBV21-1 CASSNRAQGLEGDTGELFF
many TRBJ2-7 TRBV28 CASRERESSYEQYF
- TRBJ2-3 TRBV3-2 CASSQAAGGIRDTQYF
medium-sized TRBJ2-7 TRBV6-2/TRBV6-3 CASSYPDYEQYF
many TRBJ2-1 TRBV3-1 CASSRSWDRGPSSYNEQFF
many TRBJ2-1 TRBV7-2 CASRLEGGGAAEQFF
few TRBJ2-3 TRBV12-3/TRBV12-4 CASSFGVIDTQYF
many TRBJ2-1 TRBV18 CASSPPGLAENNEQFF
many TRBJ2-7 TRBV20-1 CSARLAGDYYEQYF
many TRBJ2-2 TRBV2 CATMGRETTGELFF
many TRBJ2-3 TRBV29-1 CSAAGLRTDTQYF
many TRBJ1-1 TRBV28 CASSLWATQNTEAFF
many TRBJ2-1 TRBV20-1 CSARGGLSGPIQFF
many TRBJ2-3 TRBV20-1 CSASGRASSTDTQYF
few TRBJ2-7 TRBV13 CASSLGREKYEQYF
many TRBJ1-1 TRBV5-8 CASSLRGSTEAFF
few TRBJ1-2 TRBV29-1 CSARAPLGGENYGDTF
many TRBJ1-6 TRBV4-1 CASSGHTLNSPLHF
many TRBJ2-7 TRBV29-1 CSVEDTGTGVSYEQYF
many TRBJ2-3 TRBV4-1 CASSPLGGGRDGSTDTQYF
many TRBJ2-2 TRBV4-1 CASSQGSGLAGAETGELFF
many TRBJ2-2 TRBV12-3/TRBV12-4 CASSLGSDTGELFF
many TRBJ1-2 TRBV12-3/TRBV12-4 CASSLKQTYGYTF
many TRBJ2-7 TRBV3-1 CASSQYRAELAGAKQYF
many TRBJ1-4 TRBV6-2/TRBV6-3 CASSYYGYQAVTNEKLFF
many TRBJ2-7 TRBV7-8 CASSLTASYEQYF
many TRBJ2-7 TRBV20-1 CSAASGTSGTEQYF
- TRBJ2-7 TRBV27 CASIMNSDGMYEQYF
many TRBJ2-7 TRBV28 CASSSGTVRNEQYF
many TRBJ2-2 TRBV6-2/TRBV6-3 CASSYAGDTGELFF
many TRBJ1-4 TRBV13 CASSLGGWSEKLFF
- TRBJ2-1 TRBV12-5 CASGLDHHWNGGSLNPTYNEQFF
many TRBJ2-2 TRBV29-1 CSVQQGAGELFF
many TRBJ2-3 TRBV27 CASSLIRADTQYF
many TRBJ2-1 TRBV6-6 CASRAGTGRREGYNEQFF
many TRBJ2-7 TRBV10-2 CASSGGAYEQYF